Listed below are T cell receptor beta chains from one sample, sequenced in a study of T cell responses to AZD1222 COVID-19 vaccine. Sequenced by immunoSEQ multiplex PCR; TCRdb stores in-frame clones only, minus some. The table lists approximately 90,000 clones, around 91% of them singletons. The source material was peripheral blood, sampled 28 days after the second AZD1222 dose. The source of these receptors is an adult who received the AZD1222 COVID-19 vaccine. Each CDR3 is given with its conserved first and last residue. A D gene is named only where the DNA matches it firmly. Part of the rows lack a size; the others show once, few, many or a class for expanded clones.

J gene: TRBJ2-1; clone size: .; D gene: TRBD2; V gene: TRBV19; CDR3 DNA: TGTGCCAGTAGTATAGATCCGGCGGCGCGGGGGGCTTTTCGGAATGAGCAGTTCTTC; CDR3 protein: CASSIDPAARGAFRNEQFF
J gene: TRBJ1-4; clone size: .; D gene: .; V gene: TRBV5-1; CDR3 DNA: TGCGCCAGCAGCTTGATTGGCTGGGGCTCAAACGAAAAACTGTTTTTT; CDR3 protein: CASSLIGWGSNEKLFF
J gene: TRBJ1-1; clone size: .; D gene: .; V gene: TRBV4-1; CDR3 DNA: TGCGCCAGCAGCCAAGATCCGGCGGGGAACACTGAAGCTTTCTTT; CDR3 protein: CASSQDPAGNTEAFF
J gene: TRBJ2-7; clone size: .; D gene: TRBD1; V gene: TRBV5-1; CDR3 DNA: TGCGCCAGCAGCTCCCCAAGCTTCCCAGACAGGGCGTCCTACGAGCAGTACTTC; CDR3 protein: CASSSPSFPDRASYEQYF
J gene: TRBJ2-5; clone size: .; D gene: .; V gene: TRBV2; CDR3 DNA: TGTGCCAGCAGCCGGGGGGCGACTCAAGAGACCCAGTACTTC; CDR3 protein: CASSRGATQETQYF
J gene: TRBJ2-1; clone size: .; D gene: TRBD1; V gene: TRBV9; CDR3 DNA: TGTGCCAGCAGCGTTACTTTTTCCCCACGAGGGGGCCGACGGAATGAGCAGTTCTTC; CDR3 protein: CASSVTFSPRGGRRNEQFF
J gene: TRBJ1-2; clone size: .; D gene: .; V gene: TRBV5-8; CDR3 DNA: TGTGCCAGCAGCTTGGAGATGGAGATAATCTATGGCTACACCTTC; CDR3 protein: CASSLEMEIIYGYTF
J gene: TRBJ1-1; clone size: .; D gene: TRBD1; V gene: TRBV7-9; CDR3 DNA: TGTGCCAGCAGCCAAGGACAGGATCCTGAAGCTTTCTTT; CDR3 protein: CASSQGQDPEAFF
J gene: TRBJ2-7; clone size: .; D gene: .; V gene: TRBV11-1; CDR3 DNA: TGTGCCAGCAGCTTTTTGGTTTACGAGCAGTACTTC; CDR3 protein: CASSFLVYEQYF
J gene: TRBJ1-1; clone size: .; D gene: .; V gene: TRBV6-1; CDR3 DNA: TGTGCCAGCAGTGAGGTATACCTTAAGGACTTCTTT; CDR3 protein: CASSEVYLKDFF
J gene: TRBJ2-2; clone size: .; D gene: TRBD1; V gene: TRBV29-1; CDR3 DNA: TGCAGCGCCGGACAGGGGAGGTCCGGGGAGCTGTTTTTT; CDR3 protein: CSAGQGRSGELFF
J gene: TRBJ1-5; clone size: .; D gene: TRBD1; V gene: TRBV10-3; CDR3 DNA: TGTGCCATCAGTGAGTCGAGAACAGGGGAGAAGCCCCAGCATTTT; CDR3 protein: CAISESRTGEKPQHF
J gene: TRBJ1-2; clone size: .; D gene: .; V gene: TRBV5-4; CDR3 DNA: TGTGCCAGCAGCGCGCCGGGGGCTAATGGCTACACCTTC; CDR3 protein: CASSAPGANGYTF
J gene: TRBJ2-2; clone size: .; D gene: TRBD2; V gene: TRBV7-2; CDR3 DNA: TGTGCCAGCAGCTTTGTTAGCGGGGGGGCCACCGGGGAGCTGTTTTTT; CDR3 protein: CASSFVSGGATGELFF
J gene: TRBJ1-2; clone size: .; D gene: .; V gene: TRBV6-5; CDR3 DNA: TGTGCCAGCAGCCCCCCTTCGGGGTACTATGGCTACACCTTC; CDR3 protein: CASSPPSGYYGYTF
J gene: TRBJ2-3; clone size: .; D gene: TRBD1; V gene: TRBV3-1/TRBV3-2; CDR3 DNA: TGTGCCAGCAGCCCCAAAGGACAGGGTTATCGTCATACGCAGTATTTT; CDR3 protein: CASSPKGQGYRHTQYF
J gene: TRBJ1-5; clone size: .; D gene: .; V gene: TRBV19; CDR3 DNA: TGTGCCAGTAGTATACAGAATAGCAATCAGCCCCAGCATTTT; CDR3 protein: CASSIQNSNQPQHF
J gene: TRBJ1-2; clone size: .; D gene: TRBD1; V gene: TRBV6-5; CDR3 DNA: TGTGCCAGCAACCCTGGGGACAGTTCCTCCTATGGCTACACCTTC; CDR3 protein: CASNPGDSSSYGYTF
J gene: TRBJ2-3; clone size: .; D gene: .; V gene: TRBV6-4; CDR3 DNA: TGTGCCAGCAGTCTTTCAGATACAGATACGCAGTATTTT; CDR3 protein: CASSLSDTDTQYF
J gene: TRBJ2-1; clone size: .; D gene: .; V gene: TRBV6-4; CDR3 DNA: TGTGCCAGCAGTGACCGGGACAACAATGAGCAGTTCTTC; CDR3 protein: CASSDRDNNEQFF
J gene: TRBJ2-2; clone size: .; D gene: .; V gene: TRBV2; CDR3 DNA: TGTGCCAGCAGTGAACCCCCGCGGAACACCGGGGAGCTGTTTTTT; CDR3 protein: CASSEPPRNTGELFF
J gene: TRBJ2-7; clone size: once; D gene: .; V gene: TRBV7-8; CDR3 DNA: TGTGCCAGCAGCTTAGGATTCCCTCAAGGGCCTTACGAGCAGTACTTC; CDR3 protein: CASSLGFPQGPYEQYF
J gene: TRBJ2-2; clone size: medium-sized; D gene: .; V gene: TRBV7-6; CDR3 DNA: TGTGCCAGCAGCCACCCGGGTCAGGGCCACACCGGGGAGCTGTTTTTT; CDR3 protein: CASSHPGQGHTGELFF
J gene: TRBJ1-4; clone size: .; D gene: .; V gene: TRBV5-1; CDR3 DNA: TGCGCCAGCAGCTTTGGGACCTCCACCGGAGCAACTAATGAAAAACTGTTTTTT; CDR3 protein: CASSFGTSTGATNEKLFF
J gene: TRBJ2-1; clone size: .; D gene: .; V gene: TRBV24-1; CDR3 DNA: TGTGCCACCAGTGCTCCTACAGGGTACAATGAGCAGTTCTTC; CDR3 protein: CATSAPTGYNEQFF
J gene: TRBJ1-1; clone size: .; D gene: .; V gene: TRBV7-9; CDR3 DNA: TGTGCCAGCAGCTCTAACACTGAAGCTTTCTTT; CDR3 protein: CASSSNTEAFF
J gene: TRBJ2-1; clone size: .; D gene: TRBD2; V gene: TRBV7-9; CDR3 DNA: TGTGCCAGCAGCTTAGACGATCTAGCGGGGGTAGAACGATACAATGAGCAGTTCTTC; CDR3 protein: CASSLDDLAGVERYNEQFF
J gene: TRBJ1-1; clone size: .; D gene: .; V gene: TRBV7-9; CDR3 DNA: TGTGCCAGCAGCGCTACGGGGACTGAAGCTTTCTTT; CDR3 protein: CASSATGTEAFF
J gene: TRBJ1-6; clone size: .; D gene: .; V gene: TRBV19; CDR3 DNA: TGTGCCAGTAGTCCCACAGGGAATTCACCCCTCCACTTT; CDR3 protein: CASSPTGNSPLHF
J gene: TRBJ1-1; clone size: .; D gene: TRBD1; V gene: TRBV11-3; CDR3 DNA: TGTGCCAGCAGCCAACAGGGGGCCTTTTCTGAAGCTTTCTTT; CDR3 protein: CASSQQGAFSEAFF
J gene: TRBJ2-2; clone size: .; D gene: TRBD1; V gene: TRBV4-1; CDR3 DNA: TGCGCCAGCAGCCCCACAACCGGACAGGGGGCTAGTACCGGGGAGCTGTTTTTT; CDR3 protein: CASSPTTGQGASTGELFF
J gene: TRBJ2-7; clone size: .; D gene: .; V gene: TRBV3-1/TRBV3-2; CDR3 DNA: TGTGCCAGCAGCCCAGTATTGGCCCCCCACGAGCAGTACTTC; CDR3 protein: CASSPVLAPHEQYF